What follows describes a single T cell receptor (beta chain). Its target is not known. CDR1 and CDR2 (germline): SGHTA, FQGNSA. This CDR3 is built from 15 residues. The V gene lost 2 bases and the J gene lost 2 bases, with 13 bases spanning the gap. The method was immunoSEQ multiplex PCR; TCRdb's version includes in-frame clones alone and lacks a portion of them. The sample holds tens of thousands of clones; roughly 87% are singletons and the top ten take about 2.2%. The data were obtained in a study of T cell responses to AZD1222 COVID-19 vaccine. Regarding the study as a whole: Mostly white British, mostly female donors; authors suggested clonal diversity may be underestimated.

The chain uses TRBV7-2 and TRBJ2-7; unclear D gene. Sample: peripheral blood, taken on day 0 of AZD1222 vaccination. The origin of this receptor is an adult in good health. The CDR3 region has the DNA TGTGCCAGCAGCTTATACGGGCTAGGGACCTACGAGCAGTACTTC. Residues: CASSLYGLGTYEQYF.